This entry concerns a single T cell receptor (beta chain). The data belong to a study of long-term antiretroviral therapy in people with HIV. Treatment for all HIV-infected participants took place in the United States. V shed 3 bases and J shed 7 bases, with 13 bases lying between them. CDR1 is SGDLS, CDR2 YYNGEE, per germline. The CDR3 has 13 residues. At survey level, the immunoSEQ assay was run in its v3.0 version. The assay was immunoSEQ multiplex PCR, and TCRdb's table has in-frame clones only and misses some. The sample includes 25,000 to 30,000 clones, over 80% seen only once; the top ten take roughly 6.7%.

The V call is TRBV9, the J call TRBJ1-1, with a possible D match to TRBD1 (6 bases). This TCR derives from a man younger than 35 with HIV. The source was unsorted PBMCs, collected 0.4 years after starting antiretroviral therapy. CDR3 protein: CASSAGQTNEAFF. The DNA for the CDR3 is TGTGCCAGCAGCGCAGGACAGACAAATGAAGCTTTCTTT. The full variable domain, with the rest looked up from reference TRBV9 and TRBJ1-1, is DSGVTQTPKHLITATGQRVTLRCSPRSGDLSVYWYQQSLDQGLQFLIQYYNGEERAKGNILERFSAQQFPDLHSELNLSSLELGDSALYFCASSAGQTNEAFFGQGTRLTVV.